This TCR beta chain is from a study of post-analysis software for immune sequencing data. In the study overall: Some patients lacked subtype; others had relapsing-remitting, secondary progressive or progressive-relapsing disease. Study findings and constraints: Versus controls, multiple sclerosis patients showed significantly lower diversity (normalized Chao1). F-measure co-clustering was strong for batch-matched samples. TRBV5-6, TRBV5-1 and TRBV20-1 belonged to a set of about five TRBV segments that were more frequent in patients than controls.

Researchers reported that TCR beta cDNA libraries carried unique molecular identifiers. The authors obtained approximately 460,000 cDNA molecules from roughly 1 to 10 million T cells. MiXCR was run by TCRdb on the PCR reads, yielding one entry per CDR3 protein. This sample has hundreds of thousands of distinct CDR3 sequences, with 30% to 40% found just once. The CDR3 loop spans 12 amino acids. The V gene's germline CDR1 is MNHEY and CDR2 SMNVEV (reference sequence). Concerning this clonotype: Its antigen is undetermined.

The source is a girl aged 2 to 9 with multiple sclerosis. The chain couples TRBV27 to TRBJ2-5, with D unresolved. The better agreement between TRBJ2-7 and the DNA end casts doubt on the J call. Sample: blood. The CDR3 sequence: CASSQLVGEQYF. The CDR3 coding sequence is TGTGCCAGCAGTCAATTAGTTGGCGAGCAGTACTTC.